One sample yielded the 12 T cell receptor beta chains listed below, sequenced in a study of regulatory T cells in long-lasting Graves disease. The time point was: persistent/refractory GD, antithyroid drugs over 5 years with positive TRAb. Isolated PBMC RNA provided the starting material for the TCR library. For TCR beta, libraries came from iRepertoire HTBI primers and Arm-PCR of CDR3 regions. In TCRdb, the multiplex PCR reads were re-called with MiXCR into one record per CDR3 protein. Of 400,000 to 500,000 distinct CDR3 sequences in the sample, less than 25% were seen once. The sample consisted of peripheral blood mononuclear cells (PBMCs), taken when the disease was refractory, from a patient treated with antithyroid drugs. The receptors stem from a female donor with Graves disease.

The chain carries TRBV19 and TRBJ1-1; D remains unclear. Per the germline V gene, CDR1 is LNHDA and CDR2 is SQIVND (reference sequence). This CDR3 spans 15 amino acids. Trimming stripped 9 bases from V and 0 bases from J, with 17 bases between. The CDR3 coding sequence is TGTGCCAGCAGAACCACGGGGTTAATGAACACTGAAGCTTTCTTT. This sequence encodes CASRTTGLMNTEAFF.

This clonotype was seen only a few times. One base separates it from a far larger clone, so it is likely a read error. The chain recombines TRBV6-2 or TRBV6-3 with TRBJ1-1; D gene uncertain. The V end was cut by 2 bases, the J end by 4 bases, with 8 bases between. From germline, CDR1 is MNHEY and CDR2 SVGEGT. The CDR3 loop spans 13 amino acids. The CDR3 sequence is CASSYREGTEAFF. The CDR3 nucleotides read TGTGCCAGCAGTTACAGGGAGGGCACTGAAGCTTTCTTT.

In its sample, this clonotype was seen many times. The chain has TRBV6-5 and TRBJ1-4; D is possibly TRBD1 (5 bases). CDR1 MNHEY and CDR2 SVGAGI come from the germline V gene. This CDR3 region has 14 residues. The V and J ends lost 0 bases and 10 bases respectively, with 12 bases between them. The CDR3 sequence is CASSYSLGQGKLFF. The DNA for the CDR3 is TGTGCCAGCAGTTACTCGTTGGGGCAGGGAAAACTGTTTTTT.

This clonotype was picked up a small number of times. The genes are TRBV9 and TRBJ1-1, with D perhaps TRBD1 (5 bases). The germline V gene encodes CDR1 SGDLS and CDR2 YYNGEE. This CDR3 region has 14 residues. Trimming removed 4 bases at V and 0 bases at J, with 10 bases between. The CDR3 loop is CASSPGRLNTEAFF. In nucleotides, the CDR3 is TGTGCCAGCAGCCCGGGACGGTTGAACACTGAAGCTTTCTTT.

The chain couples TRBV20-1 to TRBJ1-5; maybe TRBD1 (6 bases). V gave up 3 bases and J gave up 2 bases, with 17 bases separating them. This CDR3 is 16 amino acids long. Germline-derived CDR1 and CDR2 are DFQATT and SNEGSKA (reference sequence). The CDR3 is CSAREQGRWGNQPQHF. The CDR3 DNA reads TGCAGTGCTAGGGAACAGGGTCGATGGGGCAATCAGCCCCAGCATTTT.

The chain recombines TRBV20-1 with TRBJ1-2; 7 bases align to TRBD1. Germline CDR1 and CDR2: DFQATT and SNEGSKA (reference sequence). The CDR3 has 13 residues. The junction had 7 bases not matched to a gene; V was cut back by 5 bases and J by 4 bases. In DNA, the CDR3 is TGCAGTGCTTTCCGGGACAGCACCTATGGCTACACCTTC. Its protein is CSAFRDSTYGYTF.

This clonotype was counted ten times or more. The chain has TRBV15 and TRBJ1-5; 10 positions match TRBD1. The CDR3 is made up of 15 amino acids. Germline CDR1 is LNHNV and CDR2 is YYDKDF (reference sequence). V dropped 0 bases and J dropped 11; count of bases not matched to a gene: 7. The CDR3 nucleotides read TGTGCCACCAGCAGAGATAGGGGACAGGGGAGGACCCAGCATTTT. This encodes CATSRDRGQGRTQHF.

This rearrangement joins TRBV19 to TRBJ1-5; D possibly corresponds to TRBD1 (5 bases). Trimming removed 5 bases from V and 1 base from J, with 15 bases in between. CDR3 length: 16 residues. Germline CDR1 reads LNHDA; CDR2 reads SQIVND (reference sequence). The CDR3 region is CASSPVLGVSNQPQHF. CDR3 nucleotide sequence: TGTGCCAGTAGTCCTGTGCTGGGGGTAAGCAATCAGCCCCAGCATTTT.

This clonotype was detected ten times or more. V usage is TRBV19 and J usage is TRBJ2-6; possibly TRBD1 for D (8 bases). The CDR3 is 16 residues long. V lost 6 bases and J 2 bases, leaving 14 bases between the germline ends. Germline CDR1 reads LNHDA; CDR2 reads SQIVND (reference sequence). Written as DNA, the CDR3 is TGTGCCAGTAGCGACAGGGGAGGGACTGGGGCCAACGTCCTGACTTTC. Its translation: CASSDRGGTGANVLTF.

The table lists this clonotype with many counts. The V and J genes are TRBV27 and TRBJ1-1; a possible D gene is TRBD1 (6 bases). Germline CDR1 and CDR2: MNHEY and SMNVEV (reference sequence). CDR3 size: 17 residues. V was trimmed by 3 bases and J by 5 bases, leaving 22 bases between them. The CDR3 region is CASSFSRVLYRDTEAFF. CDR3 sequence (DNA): TGTGCCAGCAGTTTCTCTCGCGTTCTCTACAGGGATACTGAAGCTTTCTTT.

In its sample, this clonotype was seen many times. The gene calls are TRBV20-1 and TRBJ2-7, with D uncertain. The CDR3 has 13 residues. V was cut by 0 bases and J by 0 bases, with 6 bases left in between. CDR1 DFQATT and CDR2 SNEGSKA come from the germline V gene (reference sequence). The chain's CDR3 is CSARDWASYEQYF. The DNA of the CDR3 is TGCAGTGCTAGAGATTGGGCCTCCTACGAGCAGTACTTC.

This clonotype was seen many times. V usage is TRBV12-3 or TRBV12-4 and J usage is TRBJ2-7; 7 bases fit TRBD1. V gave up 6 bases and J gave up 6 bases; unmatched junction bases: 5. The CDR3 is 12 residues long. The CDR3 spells CASSATGLEQYF. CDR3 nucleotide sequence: TGTGCCAGCAGCGCGACAGGGCTCGAGCAGTACTTC.